Sequencing of this TCR beta chain was carried out in a study of CD8+ T cells in alopecia areata. The treatment here: oral pan-JAK inhibitor, 5-10 mg twice daily. In each case, RNA was isolated and then reverse transcribed into cDNA as the sequencing template. The data were produced by immunoSEQ multiplex PCR, yet TCRdb's version contains in-frame clones alone and is incomplete. The data show about 190,000 clones, 45% to 75% seen once. The material sequenced was CD4+ T cells sorted from blood, taken at week 4, from a patient treated with tofacitinib. The sequence was obtained from a human donor with alopecia areata.

As DNA, the CDR3 is TGCAGCGCCATGGAAGGGGGCTACACCTTC. Its protein is CSAMEGGYTF. The J gene is TRBJ1-2, the V gene TRBV29-1; D call uncertain. Per the germline V gene, CDR1 is SQVTM and CDR2 is ANQGSEA. The CDR3 extends over 10 amino acids. With 7 bases removed from V and 8 bases from J, the gap between germline ends came to 11 bases.